Here is one T cell receptor (beta chain) with its context. Antigen specificity is unknown. This record belongs to a study of cytomegalovirus exposure and HLA in healthy donors. Study-level findings and limits: In a later analysis, at a false discovery rate of 0.05, roughly 17,000 TCR beta sequences matched HLA alleles. From TCR beta sequences, most subjects' HLA-A and HLA-B alleles were reportedly predicted accurately.

PCR primers comprised 60 Vbeta and 13 Jbeta primers. Method: immunoSEQ multiplex PCR; TCRdb's copy keeps in-frame clones and lacks some. The data contain 100,000 to 150,000 clones, around 85% of them singletons. The germline gives CDR1 SGHDT, CDR2 YYEEEE. V lost 0 bases, J lost 3 bases, and 6 bases lay in between. The CDR3 extends over 13 amino acids. Input material: PBMCs. The receptor comes from a young man in good health and CMV-seropositive. The chain joins TRBV5-6 to TRBJ2-5; no clear D. CDR3 residues: CASSLVQEETQYF. In DNA form, the CDR3 reads TGTGCCAGCAGCTTGGTTCAGGAAGAGACCCAGTACTTC.